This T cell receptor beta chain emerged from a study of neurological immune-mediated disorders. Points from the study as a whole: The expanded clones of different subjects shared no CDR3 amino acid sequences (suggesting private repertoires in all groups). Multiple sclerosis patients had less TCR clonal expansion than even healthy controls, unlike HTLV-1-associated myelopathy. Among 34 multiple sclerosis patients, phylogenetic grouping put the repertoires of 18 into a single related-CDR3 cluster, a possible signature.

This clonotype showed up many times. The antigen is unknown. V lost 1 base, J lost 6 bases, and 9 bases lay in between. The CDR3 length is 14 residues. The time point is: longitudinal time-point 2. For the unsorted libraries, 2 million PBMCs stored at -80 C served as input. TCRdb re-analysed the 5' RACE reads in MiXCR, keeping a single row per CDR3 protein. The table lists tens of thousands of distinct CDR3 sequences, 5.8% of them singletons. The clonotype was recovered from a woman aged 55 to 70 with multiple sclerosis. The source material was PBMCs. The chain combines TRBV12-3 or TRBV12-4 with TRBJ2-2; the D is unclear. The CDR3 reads CASSLERTAGELFF. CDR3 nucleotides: TGTGCCAGCAGTTTAGAAAGGACCGCCGGGGAGCTGTTTTTT.